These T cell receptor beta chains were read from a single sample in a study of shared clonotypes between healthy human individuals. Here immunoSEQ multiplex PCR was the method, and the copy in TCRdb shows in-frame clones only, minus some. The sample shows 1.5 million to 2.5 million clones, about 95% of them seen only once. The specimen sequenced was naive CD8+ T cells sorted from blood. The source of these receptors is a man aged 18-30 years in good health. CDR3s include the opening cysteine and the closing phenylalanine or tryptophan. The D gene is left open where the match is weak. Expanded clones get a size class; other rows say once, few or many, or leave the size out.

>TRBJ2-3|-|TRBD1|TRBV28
CASSPQGVGVTQYF
TGTGCCAGCAGTCCACAGGGGGTGGGGGTTACGCAGTATTTT
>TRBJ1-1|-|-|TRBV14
CASSPSGRMNTEAFF
TGTGCCAGCAGCCCCTCGGGGAGAATGAACACTGAAGCTTTCTTT
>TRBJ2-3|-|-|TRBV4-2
CASSQESSAPDTQYF
TGTGCCAGCAGCCAAGAATCTAGCGCCCCAGATACGCAGTATTTT
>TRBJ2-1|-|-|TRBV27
CASSSLLGTEQFF
TGTGCCAGCAGTTCCCTTTTGGGCACGGAGCAGTTCTTC
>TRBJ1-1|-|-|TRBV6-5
CASSYSAGGLNTEAFF
TGTGCCAGCAGTTACTCGGCGGGGGGCCTGAACACTGAAGCTTTCTTT
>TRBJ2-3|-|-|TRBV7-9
CASSLDFLDRSTDTQYF
TGTGCCAGCAGCTTAGATTTTCTGGACAGAAGCACAGATACGCAGTATTTT
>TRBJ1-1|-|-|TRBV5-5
CASSLDDPPIFTEAFF
TGTGCCAGCAGCTTGGATGATCCGCCAATTTTCACTGAAGCTTTCTTT
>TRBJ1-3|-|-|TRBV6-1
CASVYSGNTIYF
TGTGCCAGCGTCTATTCCGGAAACACCATATATTTT
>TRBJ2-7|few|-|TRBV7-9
CASSFPGDYEQYF
TGTGCCAGCAGCTTCCCGGGGGACTACGAGCAGTACTTC
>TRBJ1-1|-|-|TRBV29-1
CSVGGTDRNTEAFF
TGCAGCGTTGGGGGAACGGACAGGAACACTGAAGCTTTCTTT
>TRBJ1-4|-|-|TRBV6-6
CASSSGGGEKLFF
TGTGCCAGCAGTTCGGGGGGAGGAGAAAAACTGTTTTTT
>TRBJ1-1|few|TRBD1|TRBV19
CASSIQTGANTEAFF
TGTGCCAGTAGTATACAAACAGGGGCGAACACTGAAGCTTTCTTT
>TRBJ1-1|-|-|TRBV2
CARETVSTGTAFF
TGTGCCAGAGAGACAGTCTCGACCGGGACAGCTTTCTTT
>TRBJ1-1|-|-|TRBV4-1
CASSQEAPGPRTEAFF
TGCGCCAGCAGCCAAGAAGCTCCCGGACCCAGAACTGAAGCTTTCTTT
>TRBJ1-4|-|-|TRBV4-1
CASSQEFGSEKLFF
TGCGCCAGCAGCCAAGAATTTGGAAGTGAAAAACTGTTTTTT
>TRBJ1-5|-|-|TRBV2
CASSEHWLGSNQPQHF
TGTGCCAGCAGTGAACACTGGCTCGGGAGCAATCAGCCCCAGCATTTT
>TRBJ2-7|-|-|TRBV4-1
CASSGPPNYEQYF
TGCGCCAGCAGTGGGCCTCCCAACTACGAGCAGTACTTC
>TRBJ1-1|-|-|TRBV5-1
CASSMSGQAFF
TGCGCCAGCAGCATGTCCGGGCAAGCTTTCTTT
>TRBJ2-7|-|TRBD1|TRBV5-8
CASSSDRGYEQYF
TGTGCCAGCAGCTCGGACAGGGGTTACGAGCAGTACTTC
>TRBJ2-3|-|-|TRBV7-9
CASKDKYTDTQYF
TGTGCCAGCAAGGACAAATACACAGATACGCAGTATTTT
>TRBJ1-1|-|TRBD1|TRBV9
CASSVGGTGVTEAFF
TGTGCCAGCAGCGTAGGGGGGACAGGGGTGACTGAAGCTTTCTTT